This TCR beta chain was captured by sequencing in a study of blood T cell repertoires in COVID-19. Libraries were prepared by immunoSEQ multiplex PCR; TCRdb keeps only in-frame clonotypes and omits some of them. The sample lists 110,000 to 150,000 clones, about four fifths seen once, with 3% to 3.5% in the top ten. The CDR3 contains 14 residues. With 2 bases removed from V and 1 base from J, the gap between germline ends came to 8 bases. Germline values: CDR1 MNHEY, CDR2 SMNVEV (reference sequence). This chain joins TRBV27 and TRBJ1-2; D is ambiguous. This clonotype originated in a woman aged 80 or older with acute or convalescent COVID-19. Material for sequencing was peripheral blood. CDR3 in amino acids: CASSLHSINYGYTF. In DNA form, the CDR3 reads TGTGCCAGCAGTTTACACAGTATTAACTATGGCTACACCTTC.